Reported below is one TCR beta chain. Its specificity is unknown. Trimming at V came to 3 bases and at J to 5 bases, leaving 6 bases not matched to a gene. Germline V gene sequence: CDR1 SGHDT, CDR2 YYEEEE. CDR3 length: 15 residues. The data derive from a study of CD8+ T cells in alopecia areata. Overall study: The tofacitinib course ran for 6 to 18 months and was followed by 6 months off drug. Regarding the study as a whole: Greater clonality was observed in lesional scalp samples, especially alopecia totalis/universalis, versus normal scalp. Tofacitinib produced a significant decrease in scalp clonality and in expanded CD8+ clones among the top 100.

As to treatment: oral pan-JAK inhibitor, 5-10 mg twice daily. Extraction and reverse transcription of RNA yielded cDNA as the sequencing template. TCRdb keeps only in-frame clones here, not all; method: immunoSEQ multiplex PCR. The sample carries 170,000 or so clones, roughly 62% recorded once. This specimen was CD8+ T cells sorted from blood, taken at week 24, from a patient treated with tofacitinib. The chain links TRBV5-6 to TRBJ1-3, with TRBD1 matching 9 bases. The clonotype originates from a human donor with alopecia areata. The CDR3 loop is CASSWGTGIRNTIYF. The CDR3, as DNA: TGTGCCAGCAGCTGGGGGACAGGGATTCGAAACACCATATATTTT.